The clone carrying this T cell receptor (beta chain) occurred many times. Its antigen is still unknown. The CDR3 has 14 amino acids. Germline CDR1 SNHLY, CDR2 FYNNEI. The germline V and J ends were trimmed by 6 bases and 1 base, with 10 bases remaining between them. This specimen comes from a study of T-cell reconstitution after alpha-beta-depleted transplantation in children. Overall study results and limits: In patients about two months after transplant, alpha-beta T cells reportedly arose from several hundred expanded graft clones. T-cell counts and diversity at one year post-transplant came mainly from newly produced T cells. Certain patients had high TCRbeta diversity at day 60, and it came from recipient T cells and thymic progenitors that survived.

Library preparation (for TCRbeta) was performed with unique molecular identifiers. TCRdb ran MiXCR on the PCR reads and lists one entry per CDR3 protein. The sample holds roughly 150,000 distinct CDR3 sequences, roughly 10% seen once. The sequence was collected from a boy aged 2 to 10 with acute myeloid leukemia, due to receive a stem cell transplant. The specimen was PBMCs, collected before TCRalphabeta/CD19-depleted stem cell transplant. The chain employs TRBV2 and TRBJ1-5; D is unresolved. The CDR3 region has the DNA TGTGCCAGCAGGACACAGATCAGCAATCAGCCCCAGCATTTT. Translated, it gives CASRTQISNQPQHF.